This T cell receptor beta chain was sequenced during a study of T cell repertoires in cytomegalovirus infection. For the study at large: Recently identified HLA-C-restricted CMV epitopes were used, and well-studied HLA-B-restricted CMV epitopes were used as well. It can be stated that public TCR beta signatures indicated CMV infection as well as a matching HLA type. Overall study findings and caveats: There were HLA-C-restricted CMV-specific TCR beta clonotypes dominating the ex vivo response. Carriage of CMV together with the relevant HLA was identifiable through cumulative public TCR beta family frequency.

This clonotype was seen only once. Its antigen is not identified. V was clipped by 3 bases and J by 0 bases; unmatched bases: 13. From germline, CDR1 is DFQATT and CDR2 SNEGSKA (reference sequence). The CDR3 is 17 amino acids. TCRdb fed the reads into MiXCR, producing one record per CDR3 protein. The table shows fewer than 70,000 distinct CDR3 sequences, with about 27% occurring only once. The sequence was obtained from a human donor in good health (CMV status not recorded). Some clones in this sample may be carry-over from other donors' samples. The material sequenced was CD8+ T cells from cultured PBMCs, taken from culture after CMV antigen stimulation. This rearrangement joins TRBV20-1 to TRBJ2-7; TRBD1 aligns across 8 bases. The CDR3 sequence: CSASQEPGTGNSYEQYF. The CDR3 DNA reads TGCAGTGCTAGTCAGGAACCCGGGACAGGCAACTCCTACGAGCAGTACTTC.